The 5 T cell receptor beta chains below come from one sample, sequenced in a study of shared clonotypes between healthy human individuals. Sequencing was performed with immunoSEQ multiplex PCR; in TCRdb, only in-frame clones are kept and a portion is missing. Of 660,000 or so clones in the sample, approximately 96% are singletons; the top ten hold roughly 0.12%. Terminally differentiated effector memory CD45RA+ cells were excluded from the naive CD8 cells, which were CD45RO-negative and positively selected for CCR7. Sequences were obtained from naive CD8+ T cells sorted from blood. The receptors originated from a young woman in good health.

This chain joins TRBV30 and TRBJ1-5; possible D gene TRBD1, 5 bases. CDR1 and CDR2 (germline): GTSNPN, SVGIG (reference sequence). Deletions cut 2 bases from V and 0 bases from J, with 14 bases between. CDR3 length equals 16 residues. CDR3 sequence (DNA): TGTGCCTGGAGTAGCTGGGGGACCCTTAGCAATCAGCCCCAGCATTTT. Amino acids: CAWSSWGTLSNQPQHF.

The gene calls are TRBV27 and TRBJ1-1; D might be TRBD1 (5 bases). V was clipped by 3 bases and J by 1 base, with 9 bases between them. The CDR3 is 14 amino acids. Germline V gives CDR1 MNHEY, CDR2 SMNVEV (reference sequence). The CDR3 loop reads CASSFSGQNTEAFF. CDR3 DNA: TGTGCCAGCAGTTTTTCAGGGCAGAACACTGAAGCTTTCTTT.

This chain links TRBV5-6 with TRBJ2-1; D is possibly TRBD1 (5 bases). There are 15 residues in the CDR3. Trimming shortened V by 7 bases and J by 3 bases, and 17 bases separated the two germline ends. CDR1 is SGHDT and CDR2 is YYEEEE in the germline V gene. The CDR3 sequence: CASFGQDKVYNEQFF. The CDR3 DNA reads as TGTGCCAGCTTTGGACAAGATAAGGTCTACAATGAGCAGTTCTTC.

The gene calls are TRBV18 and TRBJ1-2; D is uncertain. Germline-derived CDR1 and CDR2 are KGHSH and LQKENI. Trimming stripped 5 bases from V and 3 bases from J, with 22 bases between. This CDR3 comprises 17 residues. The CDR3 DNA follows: TGTGCCAGCTCAGAGGAGGGTTACAGCCCCGATGACTATGGCTACACCTTC. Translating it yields CASSEEGYSPDDYGYTF.

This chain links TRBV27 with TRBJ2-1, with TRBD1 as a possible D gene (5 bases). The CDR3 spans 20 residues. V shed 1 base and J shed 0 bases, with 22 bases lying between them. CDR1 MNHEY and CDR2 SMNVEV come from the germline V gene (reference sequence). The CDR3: CASSLLPTAYTPSSYNEQFF. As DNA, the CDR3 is TGTGCCAGCAGTTTATTACCGACAGCTTATACACCATCCTCCTACAATGAGCAGTTCTTC.